This T cell receptor beta chain was observed in a study of blood T cell repertoires in COVID-19. The wider study: Acute-phase and convalescent COVID-19 samples originated in the United States, Italy and Spain. T cells, B-cell-depleted T cells, or PBMCs supplied cDNA or gDNA.

In the authors' workflow: The assay estimated nucleated cells by amplifying reference gene primers. Generated by immunoSEQ multiplex PCR, the TCRdb table keeps only in-frame clones and is missing some. V and J calls and clone size come straight from that table; D and trimming were deduced from the DNA. Of under 300,000 clones detected, roughly 86% appear once; the ten largest clones hold roughly an eighth. V lost 1 base and J lost 5; bases outside the gene matches: 4. The CDR3 length is 16 residues. Germline V CDR1 and CDR2: LNHNV, YYDKDF (reference sequence). The chain couples TRBV15 to TRBJ2-1; TRBD2 matches 11 bases. The sequencing input was peripheral blood. This receptor was obtained from a man older than 75 with acute or convalescent COVID-19. The CDR3 protein is CATSRALAGGDNEQFF. The CDR3 nucleotides read TGTGCCACCAGCAGAGCCCTAGCGGGGGGTGACAATGAGCAGTTCTTC.